This TCR beta chain was observed in a study of T cell repertoires in cytomegalovirus infection. Across the study: Evidence of both CMV infection and a matching HLA type came from public TCR beta signatures.

The CDR3 totals 16 residues. Trimming cost V 4 bases and J 1 base, with 17 bases left between them. Germline values: CDR1 SGHRS, CDR2 YFSETQ. TCRdb re-analysed the reads in MiXCR, keeping a single row per CDR3 protein. The sample has under 850,000 distinct CDR3 sequences, 35% seen once. In its sample, this clonotype was seen a few times. This sequence originates from a human donor in good health (CMV status not recorded). Some clones in this sample may be carry-over from other donors' samples. V gene TRBV5-1 combines with J gene TRBJ1-1, with D unresolved. Sequencing was performed on PBMCs. CDR3 in DNA: TGCGCCAGCAGCGGCCTAGCGGGTAGCCCGAACACTGAAGCTTTCTTT. The encoded protein is CASSGLAGSPNTEAFF.